The 22 T cell receptor beta chains given below trace back to one sample, sequenced in a study of response to subunit inactivated influenza vaccine. TCRdb reanalysed the RT-PCR reads using MiXCR and keeps one entry per CDR3 protein. The sample records more than 500,000 distinct CDR3 sequences, approximately 10% being singletons. These records were also assigned to another study, of T cells expressing NK-cell markers. That study adds: TCR beta libraries carry UMIs added by 5'RACE template switching.

The source was PBMCs from blood, collected on the day of vaccination. The source of these receptors is a man aged 45-65 years who received an inactivated influenza vaccine.

V and J are TRBV15 and TRBJ2-3, with D perhaps assigned TRBD1 or TRBD2 (5 bases each). CDR3 length: 14 amino acids. Trimming shortened V by 5 bases and J by 2 bases, and 11 bases separated the two germline ends. Germline assignment: CDR1 LNHNV and CDR2 YYDKDF (reference sequence). CDR3 DNA: TGTGCCACCAGCGTGGGGGATTTCACAGATACGCAGTATTTT. Its translation is CATSVGDFTDTQYF.

The chain recombines TRBV7-6 with TRBJ2-7; a possible D gene is TRBD1 (5 bases). CDR3 size: 15 residues. Trimming pared 1 base from V and 3 bases from J, leaving 13 bases between. The germline V gene has CDR1 SGHVS and CDR2 FNYEAQ. The CDR3 reads CASSLVKGLGYEQYF. CDR3 sequence (DNA): TGTGCCAGCAGCTTAGTCAAGGGGTTAGGCTACGAGCAGTACTTC.

The genes are TRBV2 and TRBJ1-4, with a weak D call TRBD1 (6 bases). Germline loops: CDR1 SNHLY, CDR2 FYNNEI. The V end was cut by 6 bases, the J end by 6 bases, with 20 bases between. The CDR3 length is 16 residues. The DNA for the CDR3 is TGTGCCAGCAGCTTAACCTTTGCAGGGGCCCATGAAAAACTGTTTTTT. This translates into CASSLTFAGAHEKLFF.

V is TRBV7-8 and J is TRBJ2-3; 14 nucleotides agree with TRBD2. This CDR3 is 18 amino acids long. V trimming: 5 bases; J trimming: 4 bases; junction bases outside the gene matches: 11. Looked up from germline, CDR1 is SGHVS and CDR2 is FQNEAQ. CDR3 sequence reads: CASSPRLAGGRGSDTQYF. CDR3 DNA sequence: TGTGCCAGCAGCCCCCGACTAGCGGGGGGGCGTGGCTCAGATACGCAGTATTTT.

This clonotype has just a few counts. CDR3 coding DNA: TGTGCCAGCAGCCCCGAGGGGGATTGGCCCAGGGTTCCGCTGTTTTTT. Protein product: CASSPEGDWPRVPLFF. This chain joins TRBV9 and TRBJ2-2; TRBD1 might be the D (6 bases). Germline-derived CDR1 and CDR2 are SGDLS and YYNGEE. The ends were cut back, 4 bases at V and 13 bases at J, with 26 bases in the middle. This CDR3 has 16 amino acids.

The rearrangement joins TRBV29-1 to TRBJ2-7, with 9 positions matching TRBD2. This CDR3 has 14 residues. The germline CDR1 and CDR2 sequences are SQVTM and ANQGSEA. Trimming cost V 6 bases and J 1 base; bases outside gene matches: 7. DNA for the CDR3: TGCAGCGTGGTCATAGCGGGAGAGTCCTACGAGCAGTACTTC. The encoded protein is CSVVIAGESYEQYF.

The rearrangement uses TRBV5-1 and TRBJ2-7, with 7 positions matching TRBD1. Germline-derived CDR1 and CDR2 are SGHRS and YFSETQ. Trimming at V came to 4 bases and at J to 5 bases, leaving 6 bases not matched to a gene. The CDR3 is 13 amino acids. The CDR3 nucleotides read TGCGCCAGCAGCCTGGGCGGACAGGACGAGCAGTACTTC. Its protein is CASSLGGQDEQYF.

The chain couples TRBV12-3 or TRBV12-4 to TRBJ2-5, with TRBD1 identical over 7 bases. The CDR3 extends over 16 amino acids. Unmatched junction bases numbered 12, after V lost 8 bases and J lost 0 bases. The CDR3 DNA reads TGTGCCAGCGGGAAAGACACCGGGACAGACCAAGAGACCCAGTACTTC. This codes for CASGKDTGTDQETQYF.

This clonotype showed up just a few times. V and J are TRBV27 and TRBJ1-5, with D unclear. The germline CDR1 and CDR2 sequences are MNHEY and SMNVEV (reference sequence). The CDR3 is made up of 13 amino acids. The germline V and J ends were trimmed by 4 bases and 3 bases, with 7 bases remaining between them. The CDR3 DNA sequence: TGTGCCAGCAGTTCATGGATCAATCAGCCCCAGCATTTT. Translating gives CASSSWINQPQHF.

This clonotype has more than one count but fewer than ten. The rearrangement links TRBV29-1 to TRBJ2-7; 9 nucleotides line up with TRBD1. The V segment lost 5 bases and the J segment 6 bases; nucleotides outside the gene matches: 8. The CDR3 is 13 amino acids. The germline V gene has CDR1 SQVTM and CDR2 ANQGSEA. The CDR3 loop reads CSVLTGGFTEQYF. The CDR3 DNA reads as TGCAGCGTTTTGACAGGGGGATTCACCGAGCAGTACTTC.

This clonotype was observed a few times. This sequence joins TRBV20-1 and TRBJ1-5; D remains unclear. With 5 bases removed from V and 4 bases from J, the gap between germline ends came to 12 bases. This CDR3 contains 13 residues. Germline CDR1 and CDR2: DFQATT and SNEGSKA (reference sequence). CDR3 coding DNA: TGCAGTGCTCTTACGGCTATTAATCAGCCCCAGCATTTT. Translated, it gives CSALTAINQPQHF.

This clonotype has more than one count but fewer than ten. The chain employs TRBV15 and TRBJ1-2; no reliable D call. CDR1 and CDR2 (germline): LNHNV, YYDKDF (reference sequence). This CDR3 is 16 amino acids long. V was cut by 0 bases and J by 1 base, with 12 bases left in between. The CDR3 bases are TGTGCCACCAGCAGAGATAGGCAGAGAAGTAACTATGGCTACACCTTC. As protein: CATSRDRQRSNYGYTF.

This clonotype appeared many times. This rearrangement joins TRBV11-2 to TRBJ2-4; D is possibly TRBD2 (5 bases). CDR1 is SGHAT, CDR2 FQNNGV, per germline. The CDR3 spans 14 residues. The V gene lost 5 bases and the J gene lost 8 bases, with 16 bases spanning the gap. The CDR3 coding sequence is TGTGCCAGCAGCAAAAGGACCCGAGCGGACATTCAGTACTTC. Translating it yields CASSKRTRADIQYF.

This clonotype has at least ten counts. The chain links TRBV20-1 to TRBJ2-7; D is possibly TRBD2 (5 bases). CDR1 DFQATT and CDR2 SNEGSKA come from the germline V gene (reference sequence). This CDR3 contains 15 residues. Trimming cost V 0 bases and J 3 bases, with 15 bases left between them. The CDR3 region has the DNA TGCAGTGCTAGAGATGGTAGAACGGGGAGCTACGAGCAGTACTTC. It is translated as CSARDGRTGSYEQYF.

The chain links TRBV14 to TRBJ1-1, with TRBD1 matching 10 bases. The trim removed 4 bases at V and 5 bases at J, leaving 4 bases unmatched. The CDR3 is 14 amino acids. The germline CDR1 and CDR2 sequences are SGHDN and FVKESK. The CDR3 sequence: CASSRTGGATEAFF. The CDR3 DNA sequence: TGTGCCAGCAGCCGGACAGGGGGGGCGACTGAAGCTTTCTTT.

This clonotype was found a few times. The V call is TRBV7-9, the J call TRBJ1-2, with TRBD1 matching over 7 bases. This CDR3 contains 15 residues. CDR1 is SEHNR and CDR2 is FQNEAQ in the germline V gene (reference sequence). V was pared by 5 bases and J by 4 bases, with 10 bases of the junction left unmatched. The DNA for the CDR3 is TGTGCCAGCAGCCCGGGGGACAGAAACTCCTATGGCTACACCTTC. Translated: CASSPGDRNSYGYTF.

This clonotype was detected many times. The chain's CDR3 is CASSLQGDSSYNEQFF. The CDR3 DNA follows: TGTGCCAGCAGCCTACAGGGGGATAGCTCCTACAATGAGCAGTTCTTC. The chain employs TRBV7-8 and TRBJ2-1; 8 bases match TRBD1. J was trimmed by 0 bases and V by 5 bases; bases with no gene match: 6. The CDR3 length is 16 residues. CDR1 and CDR2 from the germline V gene are SGHVS and FQNEAQ. Using reference TRBV7-8 and TRBJ2-1 for the parts outside the CDR3, the full variable domain is GAGVSQSPRYKVAKRGQDVALRCDPISGHVSLFWYQQALGQGPEFLTYFQNEAQLDKSGLPSDRFFAERPEGSVSTLKIQRTQQEDSAVYLCASSLQGDSSYNEQFFGPGTRLTVL.

This clonotype has just a few counts. A much larger clone sits a single nucleotide away, making a read error possible. V usage is TRBV2 and J usage is TRBJ2-7, with 7 bases matching TRBD1. There are 13 residues in the CDR3. Unmatched junction bases numbered 3, after V lost 7 bases and J lost 0 bases. CDR1 is SNHLY and CDR2 is FYNNEI in the germline V gene. The DNA of the CDR3 is TGTGCCAGCACGGGGACAGCCTCCTACGAGCAGTACTTC. Its translation: CASTGTASYEQYF.

This clonotype was detected only a few times. The CDR3 loop is CSVFLAGTDTQYF. CDR3 bases: TGCAGCGTTTTTCTAGCGGGAACAGATACGCAGTATTTT. The genes are TRBV29-1 and TRBJ2-3, with 9 positions matching TRBD2. The CDR3 is made up of 13 amino acids. The germline CDR1 and CDR2 sequences are SQVTM and ANQGSEA. The trim removed 5 bases at V and 3 bases at J, leaving 3 bases unmatched.

The chain recombines TRBV20-1 with TRBJ2-1, with D perhaps TRBD2 (6 bases). Trimming removed 3 bases at V and 2 bases at J, with 11 bases between. Germline values: CDR1 DFQATT, CDR2 SNEGSKA (reference sequence). The CDR3 contains 14 residues. CDR3 residues: CSASGRLPYNEQFF. CDR3 nucleotide sequence: TGCAGTGCTAGCGGGAGACTCCCCTACAATGAGCAGTTCTTC.

This clonotype was recorded once. DNA for the CDR3: TGCAGCGTTGAGGACAGAAGCCTGTACGATGAGCAGTTCTTC. It translates to CSVEDRSLYDEQFF. The V gene is TRBV29-1, the J gene TRBJ2-1, with D perhaps matching TRBD1 (6 bases). CDR1 SQVTM and CDR2 ANQGSEA come from the germline V gene. The CDR3 spans 14 residues. Trimming cost V 3 bases and J 8 bases, with 17 bases left between them.

This chain uses TRBV7-6 with TRBJ2-7; D is uncertain. The CDR3 length is 12 residues. CDR1 is SGHVS and CDR2 is FNYEAQ in the germline V gene. Trimming cost V 5 bases and J 6 bases, with 11 bases left between them. CDR3 coding DNA: TGTGCCAGCAGCCCAGAGAGTGGCGAGCAGTACTTC. Its translation: CASSPESGEQYF.